This T cell receptor (beta chain) was captured in a study of tumor-infiltrating lymphocytes in primary liver carcinoma. Background on the study: Roughly 3.65 to 7.5 million productive TCRbeta reads came from each sample, comparable across tissue types.

Unsorted whole blood yielded the blood RNA, and germline DNA was also extracted. Study observations and caveats: Top-250-clone fractions were significantly higher in tumors than in blood (p = 0.039).

The germline CDR1 and CDR2 sequences are ENHRY and SYGVKD. The CDR3 runs to 19 residues. This clonotype was seen only once. Antigen specificity is unknown. A primer matching the constant region was used to make TCR beta cDNA from around 460 ng of total RNA. ARM-PCR, slightly modified, supplied the TCR beta libraries through three nested multiplex PCR rounds. Researchers ran the first two PCR rounds for around 10 cycles each with TRBV1-TRBV30 forward primers and a C-beta reverse primer. From the multiplex PCR reads, TCRdb called clonotypes with MiXCR, one entry per CDR3 protein. Of 330,000 or so distinct CDR3 sequences in the sample, less than 70% are singletons; the top ten hold about 6.5%.

This sequence joins TRBV10-3 and TRBJ2-7; 16 bases fit TRBD2. The sequence was collected from a man aged 40-49 years with primary liver carcinoma and hepatitis B virus infection. Sequencing was performed on peripheral blood. CDR3 nucleotides: TGTGCTACCACCAAACGATCGGGACTAGCGGGAGGGTTCTCCTACGAGCAGTACTTC. The encoded protein is CATTKRSGLAGGFSYEQYF.